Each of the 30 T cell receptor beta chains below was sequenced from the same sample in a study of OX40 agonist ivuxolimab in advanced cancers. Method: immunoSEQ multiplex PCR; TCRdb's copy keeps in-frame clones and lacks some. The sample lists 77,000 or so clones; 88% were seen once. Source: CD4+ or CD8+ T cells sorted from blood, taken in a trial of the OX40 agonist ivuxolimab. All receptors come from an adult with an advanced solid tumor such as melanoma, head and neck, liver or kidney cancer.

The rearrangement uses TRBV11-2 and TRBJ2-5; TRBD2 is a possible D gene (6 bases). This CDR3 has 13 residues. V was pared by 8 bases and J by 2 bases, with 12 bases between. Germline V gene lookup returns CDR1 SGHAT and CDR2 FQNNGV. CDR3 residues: CASGAGRQETQYF. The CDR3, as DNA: TGTGCCAGCGGGGCAGGGAGGCAAGAGACCCAGTACTTC.

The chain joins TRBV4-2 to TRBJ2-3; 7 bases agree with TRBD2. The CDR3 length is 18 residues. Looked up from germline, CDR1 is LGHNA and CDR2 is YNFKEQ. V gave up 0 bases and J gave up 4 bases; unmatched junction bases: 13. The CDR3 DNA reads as TGTGCCAGCAGCCAAGACCCCCGGGGAATAGCGGGTGCAGATACGCAGTATTTT. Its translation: CASSQDPRGIAGADTQYF.

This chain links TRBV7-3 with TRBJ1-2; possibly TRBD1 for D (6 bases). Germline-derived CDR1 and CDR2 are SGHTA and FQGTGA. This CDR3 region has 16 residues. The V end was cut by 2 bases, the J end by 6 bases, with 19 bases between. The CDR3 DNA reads TGTGCCAGCAGCTTATCGGCAGGGGCGAGGTATAATGGCTACACCTTC. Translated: CASSLSAGARYNGYTF.

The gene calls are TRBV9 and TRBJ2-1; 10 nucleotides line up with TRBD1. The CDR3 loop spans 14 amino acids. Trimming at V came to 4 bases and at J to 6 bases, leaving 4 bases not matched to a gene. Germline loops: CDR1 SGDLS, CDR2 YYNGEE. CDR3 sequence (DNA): TGTGCCAGCAGCCCTAGGACAGGGGGCAATGAGCAGTTCTTC. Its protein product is CASSPRTGGNEQFF.

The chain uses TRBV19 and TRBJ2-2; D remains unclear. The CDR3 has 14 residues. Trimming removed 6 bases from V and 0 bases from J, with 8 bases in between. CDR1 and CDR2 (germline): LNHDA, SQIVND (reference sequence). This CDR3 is CASRSETNTGELFF. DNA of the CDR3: TGTGCCAGTAGGTCAGAAACGAACACCGGGGAGCTGTTTTTT.

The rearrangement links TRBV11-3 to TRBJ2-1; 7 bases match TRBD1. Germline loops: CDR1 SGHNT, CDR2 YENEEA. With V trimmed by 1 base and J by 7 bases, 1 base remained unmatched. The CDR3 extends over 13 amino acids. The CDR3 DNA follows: TGTGCCAGCAGCTTAGCCAGGGGGAATGAGCAGTTCTTC. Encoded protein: CASSLARGNEQFF.

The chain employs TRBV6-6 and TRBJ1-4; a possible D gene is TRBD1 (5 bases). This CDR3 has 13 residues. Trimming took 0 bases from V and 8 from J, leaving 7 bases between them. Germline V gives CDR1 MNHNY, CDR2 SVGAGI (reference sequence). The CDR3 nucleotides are TGTGCCAGCAGTTACTCGAACAGGGAAAAACTGTTTTTT. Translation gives CASSYSNREKLFF.

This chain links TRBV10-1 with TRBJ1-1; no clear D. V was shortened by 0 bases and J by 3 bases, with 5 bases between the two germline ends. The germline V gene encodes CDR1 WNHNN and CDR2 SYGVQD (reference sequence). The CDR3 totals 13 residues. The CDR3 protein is CASSESSYTEAFF. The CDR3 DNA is TGCGCCAGCAGTGAGTCGAGTTACACTGAAGCTTTCTTT.

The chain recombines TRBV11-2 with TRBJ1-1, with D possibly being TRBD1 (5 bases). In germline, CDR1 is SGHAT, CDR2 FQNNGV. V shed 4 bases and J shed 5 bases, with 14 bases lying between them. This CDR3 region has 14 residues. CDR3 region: CASSSGRVRTEAFF. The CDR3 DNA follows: TGTGCCAGCAGCTCAGGGAGGGTTAGGACTGAAGCTTTCTTT.

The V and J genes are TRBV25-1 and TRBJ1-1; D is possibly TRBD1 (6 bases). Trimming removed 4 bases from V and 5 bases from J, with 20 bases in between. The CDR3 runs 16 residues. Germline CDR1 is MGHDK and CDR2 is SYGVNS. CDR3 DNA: TGTGCCAGCAGTGGGGGGGGGCTCTTCGGGACAACTGAAGCTTTCTTT. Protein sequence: CASSGGGLFGTTEAFF.

The CDR3 sequence is CASTIEAYNEQFF. The CDR3 region has the DNA TGTGCCAGCACCATCGAGGCCTACAATGAGCAGTTCTTC. This chain connects TRBV2 to TRBJ2-1, with D hard to call. Trimming removed 7 bases from V and 2 bases from J, with 9 bases in between. The length of the CDR3 is 13 residues. From germline, CDR1 is SNHLY and CDR2 FYNNEI.

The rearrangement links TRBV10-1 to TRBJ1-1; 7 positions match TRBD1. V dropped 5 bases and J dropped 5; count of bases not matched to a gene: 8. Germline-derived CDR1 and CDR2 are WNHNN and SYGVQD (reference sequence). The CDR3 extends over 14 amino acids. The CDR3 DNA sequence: TGCGCCAGCAGTCCATTTTTACAGGGGACTGAAGCTTTCTTT. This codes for CASSPFLQGTEAFF.

The chain's CDR3 is CASSRTLSSYNEQFF. The CDR3 DNA is TGCGCCAGCAGCCGGACACTGAGCTCCTACAATGAGCAGTTCTTC. The chain recombines TRBV5-1 with TRBJ2-1, with a weak D call TRBD1 (5 bases). The germline gives CDR1 SGHRS, CDR2 YFSETQ. Trimming shortened V by 4 bases and J by 0 bases, and 11 bases separated the two germline ends. The CDR3 contains 15 residues.

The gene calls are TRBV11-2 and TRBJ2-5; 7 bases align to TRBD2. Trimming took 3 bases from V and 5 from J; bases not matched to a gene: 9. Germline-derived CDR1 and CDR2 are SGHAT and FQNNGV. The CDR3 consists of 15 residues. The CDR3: CASSLAPTSLETQYF. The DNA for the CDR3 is TGTGCCAGCAGCTTGGCCCCGACTAGCTTGGAGACCCAGTACTTC.

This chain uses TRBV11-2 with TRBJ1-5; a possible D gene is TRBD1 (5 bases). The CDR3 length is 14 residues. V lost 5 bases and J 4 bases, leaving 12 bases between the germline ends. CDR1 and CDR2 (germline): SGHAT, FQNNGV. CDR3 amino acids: CASSPLGGNQPQHF. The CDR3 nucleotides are TGTGCCAGCAGCCCGTTGGGGGGGAATCAGCCCCAGCATTTT.

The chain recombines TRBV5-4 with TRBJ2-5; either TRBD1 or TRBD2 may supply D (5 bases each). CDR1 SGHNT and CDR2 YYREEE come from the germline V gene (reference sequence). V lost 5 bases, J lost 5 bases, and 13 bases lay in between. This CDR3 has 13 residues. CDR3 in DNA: TGTGCCAGCAGTACAAGGGACGGGGAGACCCAGTACTTC. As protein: CASSTRDGETQYF.

This chain's CDR3 is CASSTGRTNEKLFF. The CDR3, as DNA: TGTGCCAGCAGCACCGGACGGACGAATGAAAAACTGTTTTTT. The chain uses TRBV5-6 and TRBJ1-4, with unresolved D. Germline CDR1 is SGHDT and CDR2 is YYEEEE. The CDR3 is 14 amino acids. The ends were cut back, 4 bases at V and 5 bases at J, with 12 bases in the middle.

CDR3 loop: CASSLFRGQGAGELFF. CDR3 nucleotides: TGTGCCAGCAGCTTATTTCGAGGGCAGGGGGCCGGGGAGCTGTTTTTT. The chain is built from TRBV7-8 and TRBJ2-2, with TRBD1 matching over 7 bases. The CDR3 length is 16 residues. Germline V gene lookup returns CDR1 SGHVS and CDR2 FQNEAQ. J gave up 6 bases and V 2 bases, and 9 bases lay outside the gene matches.

CDR3 in amino acids: CASSSRDAPYEQYF. CDR3 in DNA: TGTGCCAGCAGCTCCCGGGATGCTCCCTACGAGCAGTACTTC. This chain uses TRBV7-3 with TRBJ2-5, with D perhaps TRBD2 (5 bases). The better agreement between TRBJ2-7 and the DNA end casts doubt on the J call. CDR1 is SGHTA and CDR2 is FQGTGA in the germline V gene. This CDR3 region has 14 residues.

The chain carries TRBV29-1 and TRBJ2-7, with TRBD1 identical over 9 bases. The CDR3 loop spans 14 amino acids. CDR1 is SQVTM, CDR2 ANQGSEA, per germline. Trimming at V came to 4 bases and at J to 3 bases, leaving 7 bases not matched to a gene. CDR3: CSVGRGTGNYEQYF. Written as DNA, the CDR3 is TGCAGCGTTGGGCGCGGGACAGGGAACTACGAGCAGTACTTC.

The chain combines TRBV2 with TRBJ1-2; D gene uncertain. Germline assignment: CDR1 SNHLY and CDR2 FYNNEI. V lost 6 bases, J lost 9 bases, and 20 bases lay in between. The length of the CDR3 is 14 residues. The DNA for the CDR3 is TGTGCCAGCAGAACGGGGTCCTCGGTGGTTAGCTACACCTTC. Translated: CASRTGSSVVSYTF. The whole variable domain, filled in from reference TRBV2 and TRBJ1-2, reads EPEVTQTPSHQVTQMGQEVILRCVPISNHLYFYWYRQILGQKVEFLVSFYNNEISEKSEIFDDQFSVERPDGSNFTLKIRSTKLEDSAMYFCASRTGSSVVSYTFGSGTRLTVV.

The CDR3 region is CATGQANSPLHF. The DNA of the CDR3 is TGTGCCACCGGACAGGCGAATTCACCCCTCCACTTT. The genes are TRBV10-3 and TRBJ1-6; 7 bases fit TRBD1. CDR3 length: 12 amino acids. Germline CDR1 is ENHRY and CDR2 is SYGVKD. The trim removed 10 bases at V and 7 bases at J, leaving 4 bases unmatched.

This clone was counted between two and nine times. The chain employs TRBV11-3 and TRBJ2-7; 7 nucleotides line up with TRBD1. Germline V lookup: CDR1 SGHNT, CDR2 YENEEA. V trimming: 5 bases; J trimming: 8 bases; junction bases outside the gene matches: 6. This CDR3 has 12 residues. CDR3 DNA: TGTGCCAGCAGCAGGGACAGAATTAAGCAGTACTTC. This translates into CASSRDRIKQYF.

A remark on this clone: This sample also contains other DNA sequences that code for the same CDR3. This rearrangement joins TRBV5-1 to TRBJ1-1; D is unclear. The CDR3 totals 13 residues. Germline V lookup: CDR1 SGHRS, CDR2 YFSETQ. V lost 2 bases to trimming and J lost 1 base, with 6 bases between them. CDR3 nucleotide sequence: TGCGCCAGCAGCTTTCAAGAGAACACTGAAGCTTTCTTT. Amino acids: CASSFQENTEAFF. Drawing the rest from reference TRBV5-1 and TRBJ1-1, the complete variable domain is KAGVTQTPRYLIKTRGQQVTLSCSPISGHRSVSWYQQTPGQGLQFLFEYFSETQRNKGNFPGRFSGRQFSNSRSEMNVSTLELGDSALYLCASSFQENTEAFFGQGTRLTVV.

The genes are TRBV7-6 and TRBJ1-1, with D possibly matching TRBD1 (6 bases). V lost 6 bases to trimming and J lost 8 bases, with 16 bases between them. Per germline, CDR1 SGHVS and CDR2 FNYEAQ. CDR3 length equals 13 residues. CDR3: CASSTGTRGEAFF. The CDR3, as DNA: TGTGCCAGCAGTACCGGGACACGGGGAGAAGCTTTCTTT.

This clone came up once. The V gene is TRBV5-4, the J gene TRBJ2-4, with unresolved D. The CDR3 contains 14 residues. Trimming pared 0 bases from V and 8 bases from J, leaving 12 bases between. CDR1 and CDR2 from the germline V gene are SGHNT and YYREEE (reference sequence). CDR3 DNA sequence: TGTGCCAGCAGCTTGGCCCCAGCCAACTACATTCAGTACTTC. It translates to CASSLAPANYIQYF.

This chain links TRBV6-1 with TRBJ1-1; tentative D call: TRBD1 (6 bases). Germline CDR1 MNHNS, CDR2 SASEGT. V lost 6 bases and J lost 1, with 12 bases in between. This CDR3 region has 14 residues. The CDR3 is CASSRHRENTEAFF. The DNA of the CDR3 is TGTGCCAGCAGCCGACACAGGGAGAACACTGAAGCTTTCTTT.

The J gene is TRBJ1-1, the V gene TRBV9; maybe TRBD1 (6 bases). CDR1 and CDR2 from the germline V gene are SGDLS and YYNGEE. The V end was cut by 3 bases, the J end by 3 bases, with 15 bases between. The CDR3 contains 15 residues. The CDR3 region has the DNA TGTGCCAGCAGCGACACAGGGAGAGCGTACACTGAAGCTTTCTTT. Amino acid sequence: CASSDTGRAYTEAFF.

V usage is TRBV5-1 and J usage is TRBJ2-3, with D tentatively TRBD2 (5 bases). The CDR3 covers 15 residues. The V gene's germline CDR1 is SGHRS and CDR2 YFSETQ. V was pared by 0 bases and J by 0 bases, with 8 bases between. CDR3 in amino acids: CASSLVSASTDTQYF. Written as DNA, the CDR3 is TGCGCCAGCAGCTTGGTTAGCGCTAGCACAGATACGCAGTATTTT.

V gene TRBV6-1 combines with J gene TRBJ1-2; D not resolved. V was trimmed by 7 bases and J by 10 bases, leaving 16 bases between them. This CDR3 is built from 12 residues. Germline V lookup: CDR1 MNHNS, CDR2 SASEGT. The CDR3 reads CASTNSATTYTF. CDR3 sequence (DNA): TGTGCCAGCACCAATTCCGCGACAACCTACACCTTC.